Sequencing of this T cell receptor beta chain was carried out in a study of CD8 T cells in ankylosing spondylitis. This clonotype was observed many times. The antigen is not known. TCRdb redid the calling of the 5' RACE reads with MiXCR, one entry per CDR3 protein. In the table there are hundreds of thousands of distinct CDR3 sequences, approximately 10% of which are singletons. Whole-study findings and limits: About 8 highly homologous variants formed a TCR beta motif that appeared characteristic of ankylosing spondylitis blood.

Sequencing was carried out using blood, either unsorted or a sorted T cell fraction (not recorded which). This TCR derives from a male donor with ankylosing spondylitis.

The CDR3 bases are TGCAGTGCTAGTGGGGTTAACTATGGCTACACCTTC. Its translation: CSASGVNYGYTF. The rearrangement joins TRBV20-1 to TRBJ1-2; D unclear. The ends were cut back, 3 bases at V and 1 base at J, with 6 bases in the middle. The CDR3 covers 12 residues. CDR1 and CDR2 (germline): DFQATT, SNEGSKA (reference sequence).